One sample yielded the 4 T cell receptor beta chains listed below, sequenced in a study of Ad26.COV2.S vaccination and SARS-CoV-2 variants. Clones were read by immunoSEQ multiplex PCR, and TCRdb kept only the in-frame ones, dropping some. The sample consists of about 330,000 clones, 85% to 90% of them appearing once. Treatment indicated: 15 to 20 received Ad26.COV2.S at low or high dose, single or two shots; five or six received placebo; per-sample allocation not given. Collection of samples fell on day 63 after the first vaccine or placebo injection. Source: peripheral blood, taken in a trial of Ad26.COV2.S vaccine versus placebo. These receptor sequences come from a person between 18 and 60 years old who received the Ad26.COV2.S COVID-19 vaccine or a placebo.

This rearrangement joins TRBV7-2 to TRBJ2-7; D gene ambiguous. The CDR3 totals 13 residues. The V and J ends lost 6 bases and 3 bases respectively, with 12 bases between them. Germline V gene data show CDR1 as SGHTA and CDR2 as FQGNSA. DNA of the CDR3: TGTGCCAGCAGTGGCGGCCCTGGCTACGAGCAGTACGTC. Translation: CASSGGPGYEQYV.

On this clone: With a much larger clone just one base away, this may be a read error. V and J are TRBV11-2 and TRBJ1-2; D might be TRBD1 (6 bases). CDR3 length: 12 residues. V gave up 3 bases and J gave up 5 bases, with 7 bases separating them. Germline V CDR1 and CDR2: SGHAT, FQNNGV. In DNA, the CDR3 is TGTGCCAGCAGCTTGGACAGTTATGGCTACACCTTC. This sequence encodes CASSLDSYGYTF.

The gene calls are TRBV7-9 and TRBJ2-2, with 8 positions matching TRBD2. Germline loops: CDR1 SEHNR, CDR2 FQNEAQ (reference sequence). The ends lost 5 bases at V and 2 bases at J; junction bases unmatched: 7. The CDR3 spans 16 residues. The CDR3 region has the DNA TGTGCCAGCAGCCCCTCGGGACTAGACAACACCGGGGAGCTGTTTTTT. This translates into CASSPSGLDNTGELFF. The full variable domain, completed using reference TRBV7-9 and TRBJ2-2, is DTGVSQNPRHKITKRGQNVTFRCDPISEHNRLYWYRQTLGQGPEFLTYFQNEAQLEKSRLLSDRFSAERPKGSFSTLEIQRTEQGDSAMYLCASSPSGLDNTGELFFGEGSRLTVL.

A few counts support this clone. The rearrangement uses TRBV12-5 and TRBJ1-1; no reliable D call. The CDR3 sequence is 14 residues long. Germline V gives CDR1 LGHNT, CDR2 FRNRAP. V lost 7 bases and J lost 0, with 12 bases in between. The CDR3 loop is CASASSGMNTEAFF. The CDR3 nucleotides read TGTGCTAGTGCCTCCTCGGGGATGAACACTGAAGCTTTCTTT.